These 15 T cell receptor beta chains were all obtained from the same sample, sequenced in a study of CD8 T cells in ankylosing spondylitis (TCRdb year 2017). The library relied on 5' RACE. TCRdb shows the sequencer as Illumina HiSeq 2500. Using fastp trimming at Q25 and MiXCR clonotype assembly, TCRdb reanalyzed the public sequencing data and kept in-frame beta chains. Rows with a matching CDR3 protein are joined into one entry that keeps the most common DNA and genes. The sample table shows around 150,000 distinct CDR3 sequences, and roughly 30% are seen once. Together, the top ten hold about 6% of the sample. Sequenced material: synovial fluid, either unsorted or a sorted T cell fraction (not recorded which). The receptors derive from a male donor with ankylosing spondylitis.

J is TRBJ1-4 and V is TRBV27, with D possibly being TRBD1 (6 bases). There are 16 residues in the CDR3. V gave up 4 bases and J gave up 8 bases, with 20 bases separating them. Per germline, CDR1 MNHEY and CDR2 SMNVEV (reference sequence). CDR3 sequence: CASSSRDGPGGEKLFF. The CDR3 nucleotides read TGTGCCAGCAGTTCCCGGGACGGGCCCGGGGGCGAAAAACTGTTTTTT.

V and J are TRBV7-8 and TRBJ2-1, with D possibly TRBD2 on 6 matching bases. V was trimmed by 5 bases and J by 7 bases, leaving 24 bases between them. CDR3 size: 17 residues. Germline lookup yields CDR1 SGHVS and CDR2 FQNEAQ. For the CDR3, the DNA is TGTGCCAGCAGCACGCAACGACTAGAGGGTGTTGGGAATGAGCAGTTCTTC. It translates to CASSTQRLEGVGNEQFF.

This clonotype was observed at least ten times. The V call is TRBV20-1, the J call TRBJ2-3, with TRBD2 identical over 13 bases. J gave up 4 bases and V 5 bases, and 9 bases lay outside the gene matches. This CDR3 region has 16 residues. Germline loops: CDR1 DFQATT, CDR2 SNEGSKA (reference sequence). The CDR3 bases are TGCAGTGCTCGCCCGACTAGCGGGGGGCACCCAGATACGCAGTATTTT. It translates to CSARPTSGGHPDTQYF.

The chain links TRBV18 to TRBJ1-1; TRBD1 matches at 8 bases. Germline CDR1 reads KGHSH; CDR2 reads LQKENI. The CDR3 length is 18 residues. Germline trimming cut 3 bases from V and 1 base from J; bases unmatched to any gene: 13. This CDR3 is CASSPLGQGRGRNTEAFF. For the CDR3, the DNA is TGTGCCAGCTCACCCTTAGGACAGGGCAGAGGTAGGAACACTGAAGCTTTCTTT. The full variable domain, with the rest looked up from reference TRBV18 and TRBJ1-1, is NAGVMQNPRHLVRRRGQEARLRCSPMKGHSHVYWYRQLPEEGLKFMVYLQKENIIDESGMPKERFSAEFPKEGPSILRIQQVVRGDSAAYFCASSPLGQGRGRNTEAFFGQGTRLTVV.

CDR3 in amino acids: CASTPRPVPNEKLFF. CDR3 sequence (DNA): TGCGCCAGCACCCCAAGGCCGGTACCTAATGAAAAACTGTTTTTT. The V call is TRBV4-1, the J call TRBJ1-4; no clear D gene. CDR1 and CDR2 (germline): MGHRA, YSYEKL. V lost 7 bases, J lost 3 bases, and 15 bases lay in between. The CDR3 spans 15 residues.

There are many counts of this clonotype. The rearrangement joins TRBV12-3 or TRBV12-4 to TRBJ1-2; no clear D gene. Trimming left V 0 bases short and J 6 bases short, with 8 bases between. The CDR3 runs 13 residues. CDR3 nucleotides: TGTGCCAGCAGTTTAGCCGGACGTAATGGCTACACCTTC. Protein: CASSLAGRNGYTF.

This clonotype was picked up one time. This chain connects TRBV12-3 or TRBV12-4 to TRBJ2-3, with D possibly matching TRBD2 (6 bases). The CDR3 is 15 residues long. V was cut by 6 bases and J by 3 bases, with 16 bases left in between. CDR3: CASRRIGGRTDTQYF. In nucleotides, the CDR3 is TGTGCCAGCAGACGAATTGGGGGGAGAACAGATACGCAGTATTTT.

The V call is TRBV2, the J call TRBJ1-2; the match to TRBD1 covers 7 bases. V dropped 4 bases and J dropped 4; count of bases not matched to a gene: 9. CDR1 and CDR2 (germline): SNHLY, FYNNEI. The CDR3 runs to 15 residues. The CDR3 bases are TGTGCCAGCAGTGGACCTCTCGGGACAGCCTATGGCTACACCTTC. Residues: CASSGPLGTAYGYTF. The whole variable domain, remainder taken from reference TRBV2 and TRBJ1-2, is EPEVTQTPSHQVTQMGQEVILRCVPISNHLYFYWYRQILGQKVEFLVSFYNNEISEKSEIFDDQFSVERPDGSNFTLKIRSTKLEDSAMYFCASSGPLGTAYGYTFGSGTRLTVV.

This clonotype was recorded a few times. The chain carries TRBV2 and TRBJ1-4, with D hard to call. The V and J ends lost 2 bases and 5 bases respectively, with 9 bases between them. Germline V gene data show CDR1 as SNHLY and CDR2 as FYNNEI. There are 14 residues in the CDR3. The CDR3 sequence is CASSEFEQNEKLFF. CDR3 DNA sequence: TGTGCCAGCAGTGAATTTGAGCAGAATGAAAAACTGTTTTTT.

This chain uses TRBV2 with TRBJ2-2, with no clear D. With 6 bases removed from V and 1 base from J, the gap between germline ends came to 3 bases. This CDR3 is 12 amino acids long. Germline V gene data show CDR1 as SNHLY and CDR2 as FYNNEI. In DNA form, the CDR3 reads TGTGCCAGCAGGAAGAACACCGGGGAGCTGTTTTTT. It encodes CASRKNTGELFF.

The chain joins TRBV11-2 to TRBJ1-2; D possibly corresponds to TRBD1 (5 bases). V lost 0 bases, J lost 0 bases, and 11 bases lay in between. The CDR3 is made up of 16 amino acids. Germline CDR1 is SGHAT and CDR2 is FQNNGV. CDR3 sequence: CASSLDRGGANYGYTF. The CDR3 DNA is TGTGCCAGCAGCTTAGATCGGGGGGGAGCTAACTATGGCTACACCTTC.

This clonotype was observed a handful of times. The J gene is TRBJ1-2, the V gene TRBV20-1, with D maybe TRBD1 (6 bases). Trimming removed 3 bases at V and 8 bases at J, with 10 bases between. The germline CDR1 and CDR2 sequences are DFQATT and SNEGSKA (reference sequence). The CDR3 runs to 11 residues. The CDR3 DNA follows: TGCAGTGCTAGTGATCAGGGGGGCTACACCTTC. Translating gives CSASDQGGYTF.

This clonotype was detected only once. The chain links TRBV16 to TRBJ2-5; D is ambiguous. The CDR3 extends over 16 amino acids. Germline V CDR1 and CDR2: KGHSY, FQNENV. The V end lost 3 bases, the J end lost 4 bases, and 18 bases lay between the germline ends. CDR3 sequence (DNA): TGTGCCAGCAGCCAGACGATCCCGGGCCTAGGAGAGACCCAGTACTTC. This gives the protein CASSQTIPGLGETQYF.

The chain couples TRBV12-3 or TRBV12-4 to TRBJ1-3; 9 nucleotides match TRBD1. The CDR3 length is 14 residues. J was trimmed by 8 bases and V by 3 bases; bases with no gene match: 5. The CDR3 spells CASSFGQGRDTIYF. CDR3 DNA: TGTGCCAGCAGTTTCGGACAGGGGAGAGACACCATATATTTT.

This clonotype appeared many times. The V and J genes are TRBV18 and TRBJ2-7; 7 bases agree with TRBD2. Trimming removed 3 bases from V and 0 bases from J; junction bases left unmatched: 8. The CDR3 is made up of 16 amino acids. CDR1 is KGHSH, CDR2 LQKENI, per germline. Here the CDR3 DNA reads TGTGCCAGCTCACCCCAGGGCGGGAGCTACTCCTACGAGCAGTACTTC. Translated: CASSPQGGSYSYEQYF.